This is a list of T cell receptor beta chains from one sample in a study of identifying expanded T cells in peripheral blood. Clones were sequenced by immunoSEQ multiplex PCR, and TCRdb holds only the in-frame ones, with some missing. The top ten hold 6.5% to 9% of the sample, which has approximately 110,000 clones, 88% seen once. Specimen: blood. The receptors originated from a person between 18 and 75 years old in good health. The CDR3 runs from the conserved cysteine through the conserved F or W. The D gene is left open where the match is weak. Some rows have no size entry. The others give once, few or many, or a class for an expanded clone.

J gene,clone size,V gene,D gene,CDR3 DNA,CDR3 protein
TRBJ2-2,few,TRBV9,-,TGTGCCAGCAGCTCACTCTATGATAAGGACACCGGGGAGCTGTTTTTT,CASSSLYDKDTGELFF
TRBJ2-5,-,TRBV7-3,-,TGTGCCAGCAGCTTATTGGCGGGGTGGGAAGAGACCCAGTACTTC,CASSLLAGWEETQYF
TRBJ2-3,once,TRBV4-2,TRBD2,TGTGCCAGCAGCCAAGACCTGGCTAGCGGGGGATCTACGCAGTATTTT,CASSQDLASGGSTQYF
TRBJ2-7,-,TRBV9,-,TGTGCCAGCAGCGTTAATGGGGGGATCAAGTCGTACGAGCAGTACTTC,CASSVNGGIKSYEQYF
TRBJ1-5,-,TRBV6-1,TRBD1,TGTGCCAGCAGTGAATACAGGGGGAATCAGCCCCAGCATTTT,CASSEYRGNQPQHF
TRBJ1-1,-,TRBV5-1,-,TGCGCCAGCAGAAAGACACCTAACACTGAAGCTTTCTTT,CASRKTPNTEAFF
TRBJ2-1,once,TRBV10-2,TRBD2,TGCGCCAGCAGTGAAAGCGGGACCTCCTACAATGAGCAGTTCTTC,CASSESGTSYNEQFF
TRBJ2-1,-,TRBV6-1,TRBD1,TGTGCCAGCAGTGAAAGGGAGACAGGGCCGAGCAATGAGCAGTTCTTC,CASSERETGPSNEQFF
TRBJ2-2,-,TRBV6-5,-,TGTGCCAGCAGTAGGTCCCTCTCCTCCACCGGGGAGCTGTTTTTT,CASSRSLSSTGELFF
TRBJ2-1,-,TRBV13,-,TGTGCCAGCAGCACCCTACAGGGGAGGGTAACCTACAATGAGCAGTTCTTC,CASSTLQGRVTYNEQFF
TRBJ2-1,-,TRBV19,TRBD1,TGTGCCAGTAGTATGGGACAGGGATCAAATGAGCAGTTCTTC,CASSMGQGSNEQFF
TRBJ2-7,-,TRBV28,-,TGTGCCAGCAGTTTAAGGCGGGGCGAGCAGTACTTC,CASSLRRGEQYF
TRBJ2-2,-,TRBV6-1,-,TGTGCCAGCAGTGAAGACGGCGCCGGGGAGCTGTTTTTT,CASSEDGAGELFF
TRBJ2-5,-,TRBV5-6,TRBD1,TGTGCCAGCAGCTTGGCCGGGACAGGGGAGACCCAGTACTTC,CASSLAGTGETQYF
TRBJ2-5,-,TRBV30,TRBD1,TGTGCCTGGACCGGGACAGGAGGGCAGGAGACCCAGTACTTC,CAWTGTGGQETQYF
TRBJ1-2,-,TRBV29-1,-,TGCAGCGTTGCCCCGGGTGGGGGCTATGGCTACACCTTC,CSVAPGGGYGYTF
TRBJ1-6,few,TRBV18,TRBD1,TGTGCCAGCTCACCAGGGACAGGGAGAATATCCCTCCACTTT,CASSPGTGRISLHF
TRBJ2-2,-,TRBV7-2,-,TGTGCCAGCAGCTTATGGGCCCCCAGCTACACCGGGGAGCTGTTTTTT,CASSLWAPSYTGELFF
TRBJ2-7,few,TRBV5-4,-,TGTGCCAGCAGCTTAAATAGGGGAATTAAGCCCTACGAGCAGTACTTC,CASSLNRGIKPYEQYF
TRBJ1-5,-,TRBV19,TRBD1,TGTGCCAGTAGTCTTGGACAGGGTCAGACTAGCAATCAGCCCCAGCATTTT,CASSLGQGQTSNQPQHF